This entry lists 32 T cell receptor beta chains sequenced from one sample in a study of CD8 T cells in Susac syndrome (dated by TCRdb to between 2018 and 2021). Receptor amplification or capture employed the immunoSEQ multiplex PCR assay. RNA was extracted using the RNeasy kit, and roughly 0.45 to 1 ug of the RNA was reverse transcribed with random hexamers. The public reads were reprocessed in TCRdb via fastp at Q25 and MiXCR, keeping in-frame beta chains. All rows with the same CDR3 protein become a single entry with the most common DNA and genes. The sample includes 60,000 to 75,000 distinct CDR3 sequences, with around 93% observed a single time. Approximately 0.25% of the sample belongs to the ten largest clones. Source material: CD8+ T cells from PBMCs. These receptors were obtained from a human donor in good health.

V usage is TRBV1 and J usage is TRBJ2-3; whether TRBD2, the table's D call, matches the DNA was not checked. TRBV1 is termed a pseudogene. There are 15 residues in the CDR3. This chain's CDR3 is CTSRPGTSKTDTQYF. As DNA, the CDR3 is TGCACCAGCAGGCCTGGGACTAGCAAAACAGATACGCAGTATTTT.

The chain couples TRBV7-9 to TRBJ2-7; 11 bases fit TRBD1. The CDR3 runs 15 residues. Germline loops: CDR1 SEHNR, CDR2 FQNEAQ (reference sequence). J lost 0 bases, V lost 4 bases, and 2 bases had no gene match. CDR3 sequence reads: CASSSGTGGSYEQYV. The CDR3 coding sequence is TGTGCCAGCAGCTCCGGGACAGGGGGCTCCTACGAGCAGTACGTC.

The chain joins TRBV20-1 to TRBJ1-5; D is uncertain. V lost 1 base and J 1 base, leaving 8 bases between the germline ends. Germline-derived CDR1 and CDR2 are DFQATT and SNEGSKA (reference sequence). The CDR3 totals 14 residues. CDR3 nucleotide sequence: TGCAGTGCTAGAGTTAGGTTGAGCAATCAGCCCCAGCATTTT. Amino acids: CSARVRLSNQPQHF.

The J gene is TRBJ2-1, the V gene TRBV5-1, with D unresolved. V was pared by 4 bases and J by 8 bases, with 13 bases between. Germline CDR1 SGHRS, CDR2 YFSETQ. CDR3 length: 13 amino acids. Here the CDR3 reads CASSISESHEQFF. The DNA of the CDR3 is TGCGCCAGCAGCATTTCCGAGTCCCATGAGCAGTTCTTC.

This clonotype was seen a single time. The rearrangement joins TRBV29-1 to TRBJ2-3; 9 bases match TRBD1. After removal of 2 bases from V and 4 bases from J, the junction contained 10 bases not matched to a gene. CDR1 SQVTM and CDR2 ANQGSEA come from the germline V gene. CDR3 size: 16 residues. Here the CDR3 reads CSVEFPWTGDADTQYF. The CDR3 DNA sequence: TGCAGCGTTGAATTCCCTTGGACAGGGGATGCAGATACGCAGTATTTT.

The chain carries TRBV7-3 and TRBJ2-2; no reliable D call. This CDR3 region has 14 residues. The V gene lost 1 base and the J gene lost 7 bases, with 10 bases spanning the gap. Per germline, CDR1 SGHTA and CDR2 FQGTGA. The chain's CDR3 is CASSLNPMVGELFF. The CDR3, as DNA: TGTGCCAGCAGCTTAAATCCTATGGTCGGGGAGCTGTTTTTT.

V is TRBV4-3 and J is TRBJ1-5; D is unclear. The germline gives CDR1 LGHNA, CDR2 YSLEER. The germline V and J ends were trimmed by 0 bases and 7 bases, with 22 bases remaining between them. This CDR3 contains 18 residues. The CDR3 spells CASSQDYTEGAGRQPQHF. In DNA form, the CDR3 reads TGCGCCAGCAGCCAAGATTATACCGAGGGCGCAGGACGCCAGCCCCAGCATTTT.

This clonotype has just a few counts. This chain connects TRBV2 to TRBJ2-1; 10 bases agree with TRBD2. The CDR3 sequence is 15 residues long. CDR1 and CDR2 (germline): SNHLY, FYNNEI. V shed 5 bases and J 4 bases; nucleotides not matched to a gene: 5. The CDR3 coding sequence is TGTGCCAGCAGTCTGAGCGGGGGGGTGTACAATGAGCAGTTCTTC. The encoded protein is CASSLSGGVYNEQFF.

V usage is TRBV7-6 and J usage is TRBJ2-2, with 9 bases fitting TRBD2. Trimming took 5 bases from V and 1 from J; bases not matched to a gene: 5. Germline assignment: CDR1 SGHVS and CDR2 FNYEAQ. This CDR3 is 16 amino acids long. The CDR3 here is CASSPTLAGNTGELFF. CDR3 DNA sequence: TGTGCCAGCAGCCCCACACTAGCGGGGAACACCGGGGAGCTGTTTTTT.

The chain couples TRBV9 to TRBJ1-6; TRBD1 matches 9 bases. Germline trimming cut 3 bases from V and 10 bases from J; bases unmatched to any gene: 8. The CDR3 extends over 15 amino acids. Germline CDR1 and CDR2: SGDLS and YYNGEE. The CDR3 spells CASSAGQGAWSPLHF. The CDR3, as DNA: TGTGCCAGCAGCGCGGGACAGGGCGCTTGGTCACCCCTCCACTTT.

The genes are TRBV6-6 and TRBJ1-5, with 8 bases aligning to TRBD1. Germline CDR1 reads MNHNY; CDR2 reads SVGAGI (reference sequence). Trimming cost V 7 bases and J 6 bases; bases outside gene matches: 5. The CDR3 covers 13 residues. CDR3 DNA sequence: TGTGCCAGCAAGGACAGGGCGGGTCAGCCCCAGCATTTT. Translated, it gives CASKDRAGQPQHF.

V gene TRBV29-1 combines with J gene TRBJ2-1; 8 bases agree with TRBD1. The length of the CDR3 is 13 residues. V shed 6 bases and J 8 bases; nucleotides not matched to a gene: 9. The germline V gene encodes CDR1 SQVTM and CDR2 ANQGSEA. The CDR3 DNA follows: TGCAGCGTCGAGGACAGGGATTGGTATGAGCAGTTCTTC. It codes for CSVEDRDWYEQFF.

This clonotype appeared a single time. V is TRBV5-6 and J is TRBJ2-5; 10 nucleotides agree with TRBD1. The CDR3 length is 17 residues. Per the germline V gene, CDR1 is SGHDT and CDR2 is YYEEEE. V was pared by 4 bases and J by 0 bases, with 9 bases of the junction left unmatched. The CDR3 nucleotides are TGTGCCAGCAGCCAGGGACAGGGGATTGTCAACCAAGAGACCCAGTACTTC. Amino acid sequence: CASSQGQGIVNQETQYF.

CDR3 bases: TGTGCCAGCAGCTTAGAAGATTGGACAGGGGGGAGCACAGATACGCAGTATTTT. Protein: CASSLEDWTGGSTDTQYF. The chain recombines TRBV7-2 with TRBJ2-3, with 10 bases fitting TRBD1. The germline gives CDR1 SGHTA, CDR2 FQGNSA. The trim removed 1 base at V and 0 bases at J, leaving 7 bases unmatched. This CDR3 is 18 amino acids long.

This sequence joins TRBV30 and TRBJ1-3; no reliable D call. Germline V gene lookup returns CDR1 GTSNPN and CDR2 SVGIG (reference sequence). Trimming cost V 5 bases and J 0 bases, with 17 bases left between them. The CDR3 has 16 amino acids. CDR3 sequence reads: CAWDDTTRGSGNTIYF. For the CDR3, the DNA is TGTGCCTGGGACGACACGACCCGGGGCTCTGGAAACACCATATATTTT.

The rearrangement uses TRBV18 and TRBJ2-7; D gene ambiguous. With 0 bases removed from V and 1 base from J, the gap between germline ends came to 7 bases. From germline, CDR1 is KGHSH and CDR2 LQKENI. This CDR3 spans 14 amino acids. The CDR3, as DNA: TGTGCCAGCTCACCACCGGTCGGTTCCTACGAGCAGTACTTC. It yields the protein CASSPPVGSYEQYF.

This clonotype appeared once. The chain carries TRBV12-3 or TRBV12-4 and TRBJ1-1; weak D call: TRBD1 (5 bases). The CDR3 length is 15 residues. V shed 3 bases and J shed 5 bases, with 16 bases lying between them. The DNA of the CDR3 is TGTGCCAGCAGTTTTGGGCAGGGCGTATTGACTGAAGCTTTCTTT. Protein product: CASSFGQGVLTEAFF.

This CDR3 reads CASAGISGGQRTDTQYF. The DNA for the CDR3 is TGTGCCAGCGCTGGTATTTCGGGGGGGCAACGAACAGATACGCAGTATTTT. This sequence joins TRBV6-2 or TRBV6-3 and TRBJ2-3, with 8 bases matching TRBD2. This CDR3 is 17 amino acids long. In germline, CDR1 is MNHEY, CDR2 SVGEGT. With 8 bases clipped from V and 3 bases from J, the junction kept 16 bases outside the gene matches.

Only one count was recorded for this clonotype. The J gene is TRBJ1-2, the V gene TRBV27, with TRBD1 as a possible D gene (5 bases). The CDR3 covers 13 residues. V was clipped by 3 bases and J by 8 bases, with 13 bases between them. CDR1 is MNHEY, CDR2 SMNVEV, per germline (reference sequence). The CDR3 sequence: CASSFGGTGGYTF. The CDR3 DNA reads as TGTGCCAGCAGTTTTGGTGGGACGGGGGGCTACACCTTC.

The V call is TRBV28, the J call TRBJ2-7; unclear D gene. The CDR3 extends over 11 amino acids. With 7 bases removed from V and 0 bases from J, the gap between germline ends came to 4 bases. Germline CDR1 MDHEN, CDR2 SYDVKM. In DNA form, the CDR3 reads TGTGCCAGCACAGACTCCTACGAGCAGTACTTC. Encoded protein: CASTDSYEQYF.

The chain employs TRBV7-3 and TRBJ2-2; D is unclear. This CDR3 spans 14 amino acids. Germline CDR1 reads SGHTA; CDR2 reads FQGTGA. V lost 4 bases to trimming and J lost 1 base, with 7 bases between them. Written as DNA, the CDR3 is TGTGCCAGCAGCTCGTCGGGGAACACCGGGGAGCTGTTTTTT. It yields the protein CASSSSGNTGELFF.

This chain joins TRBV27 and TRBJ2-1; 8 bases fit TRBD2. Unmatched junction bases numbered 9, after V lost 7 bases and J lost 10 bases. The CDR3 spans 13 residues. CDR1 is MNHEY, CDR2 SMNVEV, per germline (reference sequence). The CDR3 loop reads CASTFNSGAEQFF. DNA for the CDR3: TGTGCCAGCACCTTTAATAGCGGGGCAGAGCAGTTCTTC.

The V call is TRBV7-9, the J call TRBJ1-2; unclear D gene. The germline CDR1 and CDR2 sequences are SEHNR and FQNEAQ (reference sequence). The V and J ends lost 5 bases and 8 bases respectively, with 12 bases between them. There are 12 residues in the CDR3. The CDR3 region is CASSPNTGGYTF. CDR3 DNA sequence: TGTGCCAGCAGCCCGAACACGGGCGGCTACACCTTC. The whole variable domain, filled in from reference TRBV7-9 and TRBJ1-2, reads DTGVSQNPRHKITKRGQNVTFRCDPISEHNRLYWYRQTLGQGPEFLTYFQNEAQLEKSRLLSDRFSAERPKGSFSTLEIQRTEQGDSAMYLCASSPNTGGYTFGSGTRLTVV.

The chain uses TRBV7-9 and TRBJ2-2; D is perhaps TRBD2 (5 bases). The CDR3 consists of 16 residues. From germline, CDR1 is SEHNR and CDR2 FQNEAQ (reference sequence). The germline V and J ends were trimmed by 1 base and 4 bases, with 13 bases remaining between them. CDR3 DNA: TGTGCCAGCAGCTTAGTAATGCGGGTGGTCACCGGGGAGCTGTTTTTT. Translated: CASSLVMRVVTGELFF.

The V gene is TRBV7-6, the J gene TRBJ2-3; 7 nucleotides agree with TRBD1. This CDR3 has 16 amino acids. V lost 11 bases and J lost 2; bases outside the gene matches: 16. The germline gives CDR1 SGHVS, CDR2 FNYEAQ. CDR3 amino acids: CACGQDRAPDTDTQYF. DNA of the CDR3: TGTGCCTGCGGACAGGATCGGGCACCTGACACAGATACGCAGTATTTT.

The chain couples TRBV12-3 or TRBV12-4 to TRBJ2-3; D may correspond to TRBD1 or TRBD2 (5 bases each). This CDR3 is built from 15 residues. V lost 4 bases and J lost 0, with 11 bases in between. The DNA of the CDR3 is TGTGCCAGCAGTTCTCCGGGACCCAGCACAGATACGCAGTATTTT. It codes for CASSSPGPSTDTQYF.

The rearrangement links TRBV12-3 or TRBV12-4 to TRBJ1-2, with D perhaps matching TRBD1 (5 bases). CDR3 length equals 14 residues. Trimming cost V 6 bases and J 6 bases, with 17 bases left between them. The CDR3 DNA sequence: TGTGCCAGCAGGGCACTCGGCAGGGAAAATGGCTACACCTTC. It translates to CASRALGRENGYTF.

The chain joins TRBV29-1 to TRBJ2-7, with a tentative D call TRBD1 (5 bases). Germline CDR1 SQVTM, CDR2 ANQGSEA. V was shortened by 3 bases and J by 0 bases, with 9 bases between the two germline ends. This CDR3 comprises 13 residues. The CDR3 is CSVDDRSSYEQYF. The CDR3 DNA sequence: TGCAGCGTTGACGACAGAAGCTCCTACGAGCAGTACTTC.

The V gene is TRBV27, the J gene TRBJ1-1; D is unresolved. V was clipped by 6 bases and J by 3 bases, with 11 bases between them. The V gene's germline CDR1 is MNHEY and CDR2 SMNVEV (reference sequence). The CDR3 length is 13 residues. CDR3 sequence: CASRGSRDTEAFF. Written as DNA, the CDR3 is TGTGCCAGCAGAGGGTCAAGGGACACTGAAGCTTTCTTT.

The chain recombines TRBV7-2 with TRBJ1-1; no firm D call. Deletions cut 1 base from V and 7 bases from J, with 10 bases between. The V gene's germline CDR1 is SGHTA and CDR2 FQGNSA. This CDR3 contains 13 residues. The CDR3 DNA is TGTGCCAGCAGCTTAGAGACCGGGAGTGAAGCTTTCTTT. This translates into CASSLETGSEAFF.

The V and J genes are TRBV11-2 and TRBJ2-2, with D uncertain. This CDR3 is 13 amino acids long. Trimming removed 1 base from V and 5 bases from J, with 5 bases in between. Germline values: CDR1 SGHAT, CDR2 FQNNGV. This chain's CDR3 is CASSLGETGELFF. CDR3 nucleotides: TGTGCCAGCAGCTTAGGGGAAACCGGGGAGCTGTTTTTT.

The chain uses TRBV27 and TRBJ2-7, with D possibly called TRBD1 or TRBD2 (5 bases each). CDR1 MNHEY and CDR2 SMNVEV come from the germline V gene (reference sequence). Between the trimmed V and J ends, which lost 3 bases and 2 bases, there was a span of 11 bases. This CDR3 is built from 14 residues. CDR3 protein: CASSFRGPTYEQYV. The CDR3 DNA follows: TGTGCCAGCAGTTTCCGGGGCCCTACCTACGAGCAGTACGTC.